This T cell receptor (beta chain) was captured by sequencing in a study of blood T cell repertoires in COVID-19. Background on the study: Nucleic acid was either cDNA or gDNA, and it came from T cells, B-cell-depleted T cells, or PBMCs.

The CDR3 runs to 13 residues. The junction had 6 bases not matched to a gene; V was cut back by 6 bases and J by 6 bases. Germline V CDR1 and CDR2: MNHEY, SMNVEV (reference sequence). The assay was immunoSEQ multiplex PCR, and TCRdb's table has in-frame clones only and misses some. The repertoire holds 120,000 to 150,000 clones, with 75% to 90% as singletons. Seattle's enrolled individuals joined amid active infection and were then monitored longitudinally. Concerning this clone: Different DNA sequences within this sample yield the same CDR3.

The sequence derives from a woman in her fifties or sixties with COVID-19, enrolled during active disease. The sequenced sample was peripheral blood. The chain employs TRBV27 and TRBJ1-2, with TRBD1 matching 8 bases. The CDR3 region has the DNA TGTGCCAGCAGCCAAGGACAGGGAGATGGCTACACCTTC. Amino acids: CASSQGQGDGYTF.